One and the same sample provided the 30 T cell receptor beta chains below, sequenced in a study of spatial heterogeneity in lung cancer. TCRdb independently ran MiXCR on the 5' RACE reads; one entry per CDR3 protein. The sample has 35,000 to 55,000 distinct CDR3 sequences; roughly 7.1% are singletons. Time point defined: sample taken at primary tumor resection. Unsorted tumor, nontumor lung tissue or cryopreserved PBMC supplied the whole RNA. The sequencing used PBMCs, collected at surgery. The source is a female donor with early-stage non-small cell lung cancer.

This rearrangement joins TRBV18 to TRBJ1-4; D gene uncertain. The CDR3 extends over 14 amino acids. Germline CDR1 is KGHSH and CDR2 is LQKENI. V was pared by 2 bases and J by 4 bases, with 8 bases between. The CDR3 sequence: CASSPNGINEKLFF. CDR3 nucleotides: TGTGCCAGCTCACCAAACGGAATTAATGAAAAACTGTTTTTT.

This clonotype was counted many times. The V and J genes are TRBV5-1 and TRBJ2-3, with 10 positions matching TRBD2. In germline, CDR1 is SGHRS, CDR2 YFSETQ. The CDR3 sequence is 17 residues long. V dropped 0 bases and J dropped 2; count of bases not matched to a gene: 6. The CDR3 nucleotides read TGCGCCAGCAGCTTGGCAACTAGCGGGGCCCCCACAGATACGCAGTATTTT. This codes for CASSLATSGAPTDTQYF.

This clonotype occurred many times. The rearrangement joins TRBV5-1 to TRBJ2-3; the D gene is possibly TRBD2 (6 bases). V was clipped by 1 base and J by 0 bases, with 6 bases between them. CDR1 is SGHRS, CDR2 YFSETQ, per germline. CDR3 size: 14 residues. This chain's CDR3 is CASSLSGSTDTQYF. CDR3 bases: TGCGCCAGCAGCTTGAGCGGGAGCACAGATACGCAGTATTTT.

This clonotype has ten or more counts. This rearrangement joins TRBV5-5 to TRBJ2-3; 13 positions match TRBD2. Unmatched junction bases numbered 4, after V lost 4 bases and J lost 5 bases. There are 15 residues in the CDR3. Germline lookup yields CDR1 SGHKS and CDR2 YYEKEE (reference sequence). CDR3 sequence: CASSETSGGQDTQYF. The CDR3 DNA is TGTGCCAGCAGCGAGACTAGCGGGGGGCAAGATACGCAGTATTTT.

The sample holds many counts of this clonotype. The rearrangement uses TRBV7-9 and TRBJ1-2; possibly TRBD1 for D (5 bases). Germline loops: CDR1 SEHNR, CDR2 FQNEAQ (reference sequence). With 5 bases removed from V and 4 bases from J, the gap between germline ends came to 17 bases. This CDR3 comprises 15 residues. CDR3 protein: CASSPPQGALYGYTF. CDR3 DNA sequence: TGTGCCAGCAGCCCCCCCCAAGGGGCTCTCTATGGCTACACCTTC. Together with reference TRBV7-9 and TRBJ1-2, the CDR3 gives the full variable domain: DTGVSQNPRHKITKRGQNVTFRCDPISEHNRLYWYRQTLGQGPEFLTYFQNEAQLEKSRLLSDRFSAERPKGSFSTLEIQRTEQGDSAMYLCASSPPQGALYGYTFGSGTRLTVV.

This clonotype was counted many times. The CDR3 DNA is TGCAGTGCTGTCGCCAGGGCCAGCCATCAGCCCCAGCATTTT. Translating it yields CSAVARASHQPQHF. The chain combines TRBV20-1 with TRBJ1-5; D might be TRBD1 (5 bases). The CDR3 consists of 14 residues. Germline loops: CDR1 DFQATT, CDR2 SNEGSKA (reference sequence). Trimming cost V 5 bases and J 5 bases, with 16 bases left between them.

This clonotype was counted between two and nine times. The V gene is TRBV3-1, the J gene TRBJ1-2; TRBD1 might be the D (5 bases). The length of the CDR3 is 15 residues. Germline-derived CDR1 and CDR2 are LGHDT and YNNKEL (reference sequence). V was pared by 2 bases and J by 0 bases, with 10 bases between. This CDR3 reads CASSQRGDANYGYTF. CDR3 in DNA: TGTGCCAGCAGCCAAAGAGGGGACGCTAACTATGGCTACACCTTC.

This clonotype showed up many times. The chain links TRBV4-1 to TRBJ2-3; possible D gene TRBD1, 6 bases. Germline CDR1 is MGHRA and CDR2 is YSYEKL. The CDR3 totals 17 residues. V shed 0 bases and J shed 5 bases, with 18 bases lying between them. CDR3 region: CASSQDLRQATGDTQYF. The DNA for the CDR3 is TGCGCCAGCAGCCAAGATTTACGACAGGCGACGGGAGATACGCAGTATTTT.

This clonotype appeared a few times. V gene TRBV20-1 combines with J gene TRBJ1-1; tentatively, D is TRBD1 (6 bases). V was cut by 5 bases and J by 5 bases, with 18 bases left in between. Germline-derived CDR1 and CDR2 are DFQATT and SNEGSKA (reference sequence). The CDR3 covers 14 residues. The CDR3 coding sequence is TGCAGTGCTTATGGGGGGCGCAAAGGAACTGAAGCTTTCTTT. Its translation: CSAYGGRKGTEAFF.

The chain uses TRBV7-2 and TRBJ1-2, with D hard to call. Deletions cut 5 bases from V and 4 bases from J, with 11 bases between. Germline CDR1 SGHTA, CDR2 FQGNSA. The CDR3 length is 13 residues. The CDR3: CASSITESYGYTF. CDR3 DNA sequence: TGTGCCAGCAGCATAACAGAGAGCTATGGCTACACCTTC.

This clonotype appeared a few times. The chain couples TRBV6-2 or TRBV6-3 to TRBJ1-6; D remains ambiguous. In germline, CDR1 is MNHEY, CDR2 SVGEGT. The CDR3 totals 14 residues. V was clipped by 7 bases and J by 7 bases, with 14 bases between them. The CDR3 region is CASTSTGRNSPLHF. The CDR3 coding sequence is TGTGCCAGCACCTCGACGGGAAGAAATTCACCCCTCCACTTT.

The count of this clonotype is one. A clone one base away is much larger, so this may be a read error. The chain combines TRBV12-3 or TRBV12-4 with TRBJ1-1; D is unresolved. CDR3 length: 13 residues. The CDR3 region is CASSLTVPTETFF. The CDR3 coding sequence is TGTGCCAGCAGTTTAACGGTGCCCACTGAAACTTTCTTT.

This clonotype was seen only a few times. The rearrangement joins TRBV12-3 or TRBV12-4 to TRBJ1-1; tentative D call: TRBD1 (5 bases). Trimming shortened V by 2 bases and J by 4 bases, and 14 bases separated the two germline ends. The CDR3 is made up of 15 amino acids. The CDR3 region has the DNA TGTGCCAGCAGTTTAAGGCAGGGTCTGTCCACTGAAGCTTTCTTT. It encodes CASSLRQGLSTEAFF.

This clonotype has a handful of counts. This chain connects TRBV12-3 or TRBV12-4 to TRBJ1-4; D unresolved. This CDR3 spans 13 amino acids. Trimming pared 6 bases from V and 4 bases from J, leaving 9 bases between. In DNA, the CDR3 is TGTGCCAGCAGCTTACAGTATAATGAAAAACTGTTTTTT. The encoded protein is CASSLQYNEKLFF.

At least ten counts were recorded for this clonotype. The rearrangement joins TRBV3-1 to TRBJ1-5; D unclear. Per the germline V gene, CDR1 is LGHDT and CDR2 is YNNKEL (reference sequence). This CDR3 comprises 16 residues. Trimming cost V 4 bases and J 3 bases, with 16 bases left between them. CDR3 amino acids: CASSRAGHGLNQPQHF. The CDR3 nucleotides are TGTGCCAGCAGCCGGGCGGGCCATGGCCTCAATCAGCCCCAGCATTTT.

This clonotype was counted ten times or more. The chain's CDR3 is CSVVWSRPGNTIYF. The CDR3, as DNA: TGCAGCGTTGTGTGGAGTAGACCTGGAAACACCATATATTTT. This rearrangement joins TRBV29-1 to TRBJ1-3; no reliable D call. The V gene's germline CDR1 is SQVTM and CDR2 ANQGSEA. The CDR3 contains 14 residues. V lost 4 bases and J 2 bases, leaving 12 bases between the germline ends.

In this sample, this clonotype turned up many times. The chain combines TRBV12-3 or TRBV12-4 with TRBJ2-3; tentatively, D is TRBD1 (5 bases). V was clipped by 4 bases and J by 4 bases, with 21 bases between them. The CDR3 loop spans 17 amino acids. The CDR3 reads CASSSPMGLGSPDTQYF. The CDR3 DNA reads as TGTGCCAGCAGTTCCCCCATGGGGCTCGGATCCCCAGATACGCAGTATTTT.

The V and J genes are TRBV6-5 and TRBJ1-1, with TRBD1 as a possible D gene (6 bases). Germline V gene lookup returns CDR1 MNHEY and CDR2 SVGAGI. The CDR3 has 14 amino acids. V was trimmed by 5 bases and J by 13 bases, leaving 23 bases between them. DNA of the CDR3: TGTGCCAGCAGTAACGACAGGAAAGGGACCAAGCTTTTCTTT. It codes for CASSNDRKGTKLFF.

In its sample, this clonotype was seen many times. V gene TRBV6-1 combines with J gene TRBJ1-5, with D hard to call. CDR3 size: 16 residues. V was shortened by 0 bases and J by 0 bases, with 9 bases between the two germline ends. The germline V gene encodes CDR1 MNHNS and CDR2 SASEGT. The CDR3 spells CASSEAASLSNQPQHF. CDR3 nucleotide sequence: TGTGCCAGCAGTGAAGCGGCGTCGCTTAGCAATCAGCCCCAGCATTTT.

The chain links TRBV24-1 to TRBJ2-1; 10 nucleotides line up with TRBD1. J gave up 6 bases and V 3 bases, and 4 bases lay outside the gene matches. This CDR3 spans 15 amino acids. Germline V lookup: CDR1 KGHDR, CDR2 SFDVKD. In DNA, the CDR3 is TGTGCCACCAGTGATCCCGACAGGGGGCGCAATGAGCAGTTCTTC. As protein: CATSDPDRGRNEQFF.

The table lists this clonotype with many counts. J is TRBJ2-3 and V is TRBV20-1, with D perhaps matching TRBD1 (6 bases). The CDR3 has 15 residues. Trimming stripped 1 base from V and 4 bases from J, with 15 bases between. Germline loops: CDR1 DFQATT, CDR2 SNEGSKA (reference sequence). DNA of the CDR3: TGCAGTGCTAGAGTAGTGCAGGGGCATTCAGATACGCAGTATTTT. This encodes CSARVVQGHSDTQYF.

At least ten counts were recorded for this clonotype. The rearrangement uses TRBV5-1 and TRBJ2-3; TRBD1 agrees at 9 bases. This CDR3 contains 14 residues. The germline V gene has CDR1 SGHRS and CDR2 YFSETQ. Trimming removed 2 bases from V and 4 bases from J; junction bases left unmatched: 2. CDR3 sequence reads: CASSLQGAADTQYF. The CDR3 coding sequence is TGCGCCAGCAGCTTACAGGGGGCGGCAGATACGCAGTATTTT.

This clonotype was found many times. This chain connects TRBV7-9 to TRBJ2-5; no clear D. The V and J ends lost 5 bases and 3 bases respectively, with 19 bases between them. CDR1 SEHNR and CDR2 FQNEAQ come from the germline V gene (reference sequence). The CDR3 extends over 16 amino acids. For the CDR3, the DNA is TGTGCCAGCAGCCTTCTTTCAGGTCTCGTCAAAGAGACCCAGTACTTC. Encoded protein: CASSLLSGLVKETQYF.

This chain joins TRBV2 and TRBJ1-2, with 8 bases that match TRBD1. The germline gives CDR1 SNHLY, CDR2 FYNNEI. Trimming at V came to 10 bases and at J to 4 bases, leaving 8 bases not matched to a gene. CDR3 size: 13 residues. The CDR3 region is CATEPGTGYGYTF. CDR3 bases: TGTGCCACCGAACCCGGGACAGGCTATGGCTACACCTTC.

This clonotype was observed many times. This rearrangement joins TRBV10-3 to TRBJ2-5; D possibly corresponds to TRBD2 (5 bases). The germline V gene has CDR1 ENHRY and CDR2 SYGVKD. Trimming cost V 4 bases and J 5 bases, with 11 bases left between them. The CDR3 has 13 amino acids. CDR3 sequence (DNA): TGTGCCATCAGTGTGAGAGAGGGTGAGACCCAGTACTTC. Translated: CAISVREGETQYF.

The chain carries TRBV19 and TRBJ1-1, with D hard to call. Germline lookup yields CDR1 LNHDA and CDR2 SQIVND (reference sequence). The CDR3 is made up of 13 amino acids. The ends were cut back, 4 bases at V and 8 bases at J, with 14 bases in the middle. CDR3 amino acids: CASSTPDGLEAFF. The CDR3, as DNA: TGTGCCAGTAGTACCCCTGATGGGCTCGAAGCTTTCTTT.

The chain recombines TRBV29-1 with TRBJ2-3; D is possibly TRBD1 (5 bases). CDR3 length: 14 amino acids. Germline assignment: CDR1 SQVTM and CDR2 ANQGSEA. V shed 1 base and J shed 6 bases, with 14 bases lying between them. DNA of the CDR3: TGCAGCGTTGAAGTCCTCGGACAATGGGATACGCAGTATTTT. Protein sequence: CSVEVLGQWDTQYF.

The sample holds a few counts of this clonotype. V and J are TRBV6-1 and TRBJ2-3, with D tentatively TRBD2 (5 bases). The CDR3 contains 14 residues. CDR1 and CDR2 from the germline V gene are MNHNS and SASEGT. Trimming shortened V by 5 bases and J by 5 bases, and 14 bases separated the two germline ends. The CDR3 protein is CASSSGSNGDTQYF. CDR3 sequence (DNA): TGTGCCAGCAGTTCGGGATCAAACGGAGATACGCAGTATTTT.

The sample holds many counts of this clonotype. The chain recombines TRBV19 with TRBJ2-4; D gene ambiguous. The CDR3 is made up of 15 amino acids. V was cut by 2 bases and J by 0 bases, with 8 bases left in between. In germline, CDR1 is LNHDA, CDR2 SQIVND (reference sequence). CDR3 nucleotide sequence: TGTGCCAGTAGTATAATTGACATAGCCAAAAACATTCAGTACTTC. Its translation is CASSIIDIAKNIQYF.

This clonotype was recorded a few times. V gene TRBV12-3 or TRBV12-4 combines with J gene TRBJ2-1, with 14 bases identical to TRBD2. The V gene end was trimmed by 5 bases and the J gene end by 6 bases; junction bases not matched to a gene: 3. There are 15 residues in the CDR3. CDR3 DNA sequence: TGTGCCAGCAGTCAAGGACTAGCGGGGGGCAATGAGCAGTTCTTC. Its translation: CASSQGLAGGNEQFF.